The present T cell receptor beta chain was sequenced within a study of OX40 agonist ivuxolimab in advanced cancers. Study-level information: Prior anti-PD-1, anti-PD-L1 or anti-CTLA-4 therapy did not bar entry, and roughly 40% had some.

This table comes from immunoSEQ multiplex PCR, and its TCRdb copy is limited to in-frame clones, with some not included. The table includes some 63,000 clones, roughly nine tenths detected once. Overall study results and limits: On average, CD8+ T cells showed a greater number of expanded clones than CD4+.

This CDR3 has 12 amino acids. V shed 5 bases, J shed 12 bases, and the junction held 7 bases outside the gene matches. Germline V gives CDR1 SGHNT, CDR2 YENEEA. Comments on this clone: As yet, its antigen is unknown.

The V gene is TRBV11-3, the J gene TRBJ2-1; 7 bases match TRBD1. Sequencing was performed on CD4+ or CD8+ T cells sorted from blood, taken in a trial of the OX40 agonist ivuxolimab. The sequence came from an adult with an advanced solid tumor such as melanoma, head and neck, liver or kidney cancer. The CDR3 DNA sequence: TGTGCCAGCAGCGGTACAGACAGGGTGCAGTTCTTC. This sequence encodes CASSGTDRVQFF.